In this sample, the clone carrying this T cell receptor beta chain turned up a few times. As yet, its antigen is unknown. The CDR3 is 13 amino acids. V was trimmed by 8 bases and J by 4 bases, leaving 15 bases between them. The data are from a study of T-cell reconstitution after alpha-beta-depleted transplantation in children. Notes on the study in general: Surviving recipient T cells and thymic progenitors accounted for the high day-60 TCRbeta diversity observed in some patients.

Unique molecular identifiers were used in preparing the TCRbeta library. One entry per CDR3 protein results from TCRdb running MiXCR on the PCR reads. Seen here are approximately 1,000,000 distinct CDR3 sequences, about 29% observed once, and the top ten hold 28%. Sequences were derived from PBMCs, mostly from graft donor cells, sampled 360 days after TCRalphabeta/CD19-depleted stem cell transplant. The sequence came from a boy under two years old who had a stem cell transplant for SCID, so the T cells may come from the graft donor. The rearrangement links TRBV12-3 or TRBV12-4 to TRBJ2-7, with D possibly matching TRBD2 (5 bases). CDR3 coding DNA: TGTGCCAGCGGGCGTCATAGCGCATACGAGCAGTACTTC. It translates to CASGRHSAYEQYF.